These 10 T cell receptor beta chains were sequenced from one sample in a study of T cell changes during pregnancy in multiple sclerosis. Sequencing used immunoSEQ multiplex PCR; TCRdb keeps in-frame clones, though not all of them. Found here are more than 85,000 clones, around 90% of them singletons; the top ten hold more than 0.95%. The sequenced sample was peripheral blood, obtained in the second trimester of pregnancy. These receptors all stem from a female donor with multiple sclerosis, enrolled in a pregnancy study.

This sequence joins TRBV9 and TRBJ2-1, with TRBD2 matching over 13 bases. V trimming: 4 bases; J trimming: 6 bases; junction bases outside the gene matches: 4. CDR3 length: 15 amino acids. In germline, CDR1 is SGDLS, CDR2 YYNGEE. CDR3 in amino acids: CASSYGLAGANEQFF. DNA of the CDR3: TGTGCCAGCAGCTACGGACTAGCGGGGGCCAATGAGCAGTTCTTC.

The J gene is TRBJ2-5, the V gene TRBV5-1, with a tentative D call TRBD2 (5 bases). Trimming stripped 2 bases from V and 5 bases from J, with 7 bases between. This CDR3 spans 12 amino acids. Germline CDR1 is SGHRS and CDR2 is YFSETQ. Here the CDR3 DNA reads TGCGCCAGCAGCTTCGGCGGGGAGACCCAGTACTTC. Amino acids: CASSFGGETQYF.

The table lists this clone with a few counts. V usage is TRBV6-1 and J usage is TRBJ1-1, with 8 bases fitting TRBD1. This CDR3 spans 13 amino acids. Trimming cost V 6 bases and J 4 bases; bases outside gene matches: 4. Germline V gene data show CDR1 as MNHNS and CDR2 as SASEGT. CDR3 in DNA: TGTGCCAGCAGGAAAACAGGGGGCACTGAAGCTTTCTTT. This encodes CASRKTGGTEAFF.

This rearrangement joins TRBV10-3 to TRBJ1-5; D call uncertain. Germline V gene sequence: CDR1 ENHRY, CDR2 SYGVKD. CDR3 size: 12 residues. V lost 10 bases and J 4 bases, leaving 11 bases between the germline ends. DNA for the CDR3: TGTGCCAGCGGCCTAGATAATCAGCCCCAGCATTTT. It is translated as CASGLDNQPQHF.

V and J are TRBV2 and TRBJ1-4; 7 bases are a match to TRBD1. The CDR3 extends over 15 amino acids. Germline CDR1 reads SNHLY; CDR2 reads FYNNEI. The V gene end was trimmed by 8 bases and the J gene end by 8 bases; junction bases not matched to a gene: 14. This CDR3 reads CASAEGAIPGEKLFF. CDR3 sequence (DNA): TGTGCCAGCGCTGAGGGGGCTATCCCAGGGGAAAAACTGTTTTTT.

The chain couples TRBV19 to TRBJ1-2, with D possibly being TRBD1 (5 bases). Trimming cost V 3 bases and J 6 bases, with 14 bases left between them. The CDR3 runs 14 residues. CDR1 and CDR2 from the germline V gene are LNHDA and SQIVND (reference sequence). The CDR3 region has the DNA TGTGCCAGTAGTATGGAGGGGAGGAGGGATGGCTACACCTTC. It translates to CASSMEGRRDGYTF.

The CDR3 protein is CASSVTAGVRNEQFF. The CDR3 DNA is TGTGCCAGCAGCGTAACAGCGGGAGTTAGAAATGAGCAGTTCTTC. This rearrangement joins TRBV9 to TRBJ2-1; 8 nucleotides align to TRBD2. There are 15 residues in the CDR3. V lost 1 base and J lost 7; bases outside the gene matches: 7. Germline assignment: CDR1 SGDLS and CDR2 YYNGEE.

J is TRBJ1-4 and V is TRBV5-4, with TRBD1 matching over 7 bases. The CDR3 extends over 15 amino acids. Germline loops: CDR1 SGHNT, CDR2 YYREEE (reference sequence). V lost 2 bases to trimming and J lost 5 bases; unmatched junction nucleotides: 6. DNA for the CDR3: TGTGCCAGCAGCTTTCAGGGGACAGTGAATGAAAAACTGTTTTTT. The encoded protein is CASSFQGTVNEKLFF.

The chain combines TRBV5-6 with TRBJ2-7, with TRBD1 matching 8 bases. Germline-derived CDR1 and CDR2 are SGHDT and YYEEEE. This CDR3 is 14 amino acids long. The V and J ends lost 5 bases and 5 bases, in that order; junction bases with no gene match: 9. The CDR3 is CASRFGQGGHEQYF. CDR3 nucleotide sequence: TGTGCCAGCAGATTTGGACAGGGAGGACACGAGCAGTACTTC.

The gene calls are TRBV19 and TRBJ1-5; TRBD1 might be the D (5 bases). Per germline, CDR1 LNHDA and CDR2 SQIVND (reference sequence). The CDR3 spans 14 residues. V was shortened by 7 bases and J by 2 bases, with 12 bases between the two germline ends. This CDR3 reads CASKPVRGNQPQHF. The CDR3 region has the DNA TGTGCCAGTAAACCGGTCAGGGGCAATCAGCCCCAGCATTTT. Full variable domain (missing parts from reference TRBV19 and TRBJ1-5): DGGITQSPKYLFRKEGQNVTLSCEQNLNHDAMYWYRQDPGQGLRLIYYSQIVNDFQKGDIAEGYSVSREKKESFPLTVTSAQKNPTAFYLCASKPVRGNQPQHFGDGTRLSIL.